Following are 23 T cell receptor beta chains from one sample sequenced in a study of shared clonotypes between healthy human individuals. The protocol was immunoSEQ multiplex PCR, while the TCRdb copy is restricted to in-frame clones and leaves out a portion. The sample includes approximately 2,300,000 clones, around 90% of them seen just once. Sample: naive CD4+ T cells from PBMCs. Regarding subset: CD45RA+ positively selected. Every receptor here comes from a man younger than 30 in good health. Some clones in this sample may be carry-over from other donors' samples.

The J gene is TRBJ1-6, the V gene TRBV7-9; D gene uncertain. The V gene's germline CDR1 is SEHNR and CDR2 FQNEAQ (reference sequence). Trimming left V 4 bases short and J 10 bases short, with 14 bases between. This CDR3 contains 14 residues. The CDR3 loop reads CASSYGNGNSPLHF. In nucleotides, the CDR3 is TGTGCCAGCAGCTACGGTAATGGGAACTCACCCCTCCACTTT.

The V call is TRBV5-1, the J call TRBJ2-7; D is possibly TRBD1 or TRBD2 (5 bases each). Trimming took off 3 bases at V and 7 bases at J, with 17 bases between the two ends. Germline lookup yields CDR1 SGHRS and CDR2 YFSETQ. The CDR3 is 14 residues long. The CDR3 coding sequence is TGCGCCAGCAGCTCGACTTACGGGACCCCGGAGCAGTACTTC. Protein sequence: CASSSTYGTPEQYF. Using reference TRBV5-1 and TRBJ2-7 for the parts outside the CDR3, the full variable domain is KAGVTQTPRYLIKTRGQQVTLSCSPISGHRSVSWYQQTPGQGLQFLFEYFSETQRNKGNFPGRFSGRQFSNSRSEMNVSTLELGDSALYLCASSSTYGTPEQYFGPGTRLTVT.

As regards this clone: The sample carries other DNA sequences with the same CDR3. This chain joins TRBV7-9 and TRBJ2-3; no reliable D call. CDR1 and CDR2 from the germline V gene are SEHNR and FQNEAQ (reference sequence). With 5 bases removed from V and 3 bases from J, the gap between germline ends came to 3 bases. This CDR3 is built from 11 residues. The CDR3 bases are TGTGCCAGCAGCAATACAGATACGCAGTATTTT. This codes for CASSNTDTQYF.

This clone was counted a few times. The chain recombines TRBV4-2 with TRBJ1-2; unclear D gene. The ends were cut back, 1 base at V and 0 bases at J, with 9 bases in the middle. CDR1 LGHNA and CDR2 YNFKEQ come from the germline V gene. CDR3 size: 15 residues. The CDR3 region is CASSQGHTPNYGYTF. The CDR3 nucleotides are TGTGCCAGCAGCCAAGGACATACGCCTAACTATGGCTACACCTTC.

DNA of the CDR3: TGCGCCAGCACCGAATTTGTGATTACGGGACTAGCTGCTGAGCAGTACTTC. This codes for CASTEFVITGLAAEQYF. The chain combines TRBV5-1 with TRBJ2-7; TRBD2 matches 9 bases. There are 17 residues in the CDR3. Germline lookup yields CDR1 SGHRS and CDR2 YFSETQ. V shed 6 bases, J shed 7 bases, and the junction held 20 bases outside the gene matches.

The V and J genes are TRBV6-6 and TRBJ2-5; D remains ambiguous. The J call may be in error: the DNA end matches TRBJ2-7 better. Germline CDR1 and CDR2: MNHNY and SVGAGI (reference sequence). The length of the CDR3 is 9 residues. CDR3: CAKAYEQYF. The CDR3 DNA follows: TGTGCCAAAGCCTACGAGCAGTACTTC.

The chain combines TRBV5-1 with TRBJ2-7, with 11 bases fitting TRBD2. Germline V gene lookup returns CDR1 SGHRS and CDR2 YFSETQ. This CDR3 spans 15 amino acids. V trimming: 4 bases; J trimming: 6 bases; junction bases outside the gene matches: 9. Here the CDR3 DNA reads TGCGCCAGCAGCCTGATAGCGGGAGGGCCGCGCGAGCAGTACTTC. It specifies CASSLIAGGPREQYF. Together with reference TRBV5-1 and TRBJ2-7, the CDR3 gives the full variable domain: KAGVTQTPRYLIKTRGQQVTLSCSPISGHRSVSWYQQTPGQGLQFLFEYFSETQRNKGNFPGRFSGRQFSNSRSEMNVSTLELGDSALYLCASSLIAGGPREQYFGPGTRLTVT.

The DNA for the CDR3 is TGTGCCAGCTCACCACAAGCCCGAGAGACCCAGTACTTC. Translated: CASSPQARETQYF. The rearrangement uses TRBV18 and TRBJ2-5; no clear D. From germline, CDR1 is KGHSH and CDR2 LQKENI. There are 13 residues in the CDR3. Trimming cost V 1 base and J 4 bases, with 7 bases left between them.

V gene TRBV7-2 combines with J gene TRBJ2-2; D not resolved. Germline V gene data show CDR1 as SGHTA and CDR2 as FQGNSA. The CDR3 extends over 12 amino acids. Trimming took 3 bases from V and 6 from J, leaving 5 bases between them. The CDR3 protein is CASSLTPGELFF. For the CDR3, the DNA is TGTGCCAGCAGCTTGACCCCCGGGGAGCTGTTTTTT.

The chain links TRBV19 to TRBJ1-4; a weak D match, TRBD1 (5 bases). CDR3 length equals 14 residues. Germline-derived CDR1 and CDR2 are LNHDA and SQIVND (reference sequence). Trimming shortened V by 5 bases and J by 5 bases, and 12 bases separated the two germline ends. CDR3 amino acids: CASSDRGMNEKLFF. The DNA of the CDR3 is TGTGCCAGTAGTGACCGGGGCATGAATGAAAAACTGTTTTTT.

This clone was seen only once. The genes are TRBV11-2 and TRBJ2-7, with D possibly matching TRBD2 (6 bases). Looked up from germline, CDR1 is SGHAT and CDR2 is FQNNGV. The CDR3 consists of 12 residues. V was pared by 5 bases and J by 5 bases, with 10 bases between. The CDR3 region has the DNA TGTGCCAGCAGCCCGGGGGTCAACGAGCAGTACTTC. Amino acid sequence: CASSPGVNEQYF. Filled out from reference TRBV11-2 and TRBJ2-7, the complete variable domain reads EAGVAQSPRYKIIEKRQSVAFWCNPISGHATLYWYQQILGQGPKLLIQFQNNGVVDDSQLPKDRFSAERLKGVDSTLKIQPAKLEDSAVYLCASSPGVNEQYFGPGTRLTVT.

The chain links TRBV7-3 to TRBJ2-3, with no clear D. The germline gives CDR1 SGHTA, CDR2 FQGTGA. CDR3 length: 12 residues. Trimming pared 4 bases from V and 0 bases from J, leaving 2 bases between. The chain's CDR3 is CASSYSTDTQYF. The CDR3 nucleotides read TGTGCCAGCAGCTATAGCACAGATACGCAGTATTTT.

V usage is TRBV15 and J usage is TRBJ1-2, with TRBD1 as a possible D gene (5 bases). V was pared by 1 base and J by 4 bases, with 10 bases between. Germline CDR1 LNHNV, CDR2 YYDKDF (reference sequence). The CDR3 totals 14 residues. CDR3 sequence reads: CATSRVSGTYGYTF. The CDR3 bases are TGTGCCACCAGCAGAGTATCCGGGACCTATGGCTACACCTTC.

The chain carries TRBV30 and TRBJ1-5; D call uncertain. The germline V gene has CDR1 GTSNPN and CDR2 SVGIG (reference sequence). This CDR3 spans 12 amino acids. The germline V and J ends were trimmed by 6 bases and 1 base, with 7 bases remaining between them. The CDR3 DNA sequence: TGTGCCTGTAGTAAAAGCAATCAGCCCCAGCATTTT. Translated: CACSKSNQPQHF.

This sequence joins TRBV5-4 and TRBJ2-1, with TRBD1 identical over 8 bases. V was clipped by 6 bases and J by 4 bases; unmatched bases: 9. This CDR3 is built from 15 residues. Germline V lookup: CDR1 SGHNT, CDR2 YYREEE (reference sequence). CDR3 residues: CASMTGTGEYNEQFF. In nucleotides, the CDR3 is TGTGCCAGCATGACCGGGACAGGAGAGTACAATGAGCAGTTCTTC.

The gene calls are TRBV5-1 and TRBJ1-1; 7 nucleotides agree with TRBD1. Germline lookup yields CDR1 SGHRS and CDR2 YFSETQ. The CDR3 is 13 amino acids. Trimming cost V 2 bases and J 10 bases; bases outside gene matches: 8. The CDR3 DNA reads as TGCGCCAGCAGCTTCAAGGGACAGATGGGAGCTTTCTTT. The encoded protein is CASSFKGQMGAFF.

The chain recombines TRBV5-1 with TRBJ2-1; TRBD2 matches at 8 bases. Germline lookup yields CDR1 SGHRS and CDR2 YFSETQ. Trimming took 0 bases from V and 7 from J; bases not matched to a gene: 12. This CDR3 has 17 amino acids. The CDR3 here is CASSLVSGKSAGNEQFF. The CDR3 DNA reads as TGCGCCAGCAGCTTGGTTAGCGGGAAAAGTGCTGGGAATGAGCAGTTCTTC.

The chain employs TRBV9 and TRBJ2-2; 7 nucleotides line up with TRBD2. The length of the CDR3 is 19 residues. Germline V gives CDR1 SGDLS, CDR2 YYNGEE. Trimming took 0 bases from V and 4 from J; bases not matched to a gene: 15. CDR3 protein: CASSVVPLREPLGTGELFF. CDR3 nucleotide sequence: TGTGCCAGCAGCGTAGTCCCTTTGCGGGAGCCCCTGGGCACCGGGGAGCTGTTTTTT.

The CDR3 DNA reads TGTGCCAGCAGGACACTCCAGGGACAGGGTATGAGGAATGAGCAGTTCTTC. Its translation: CASRTLQGQGMRNEQFF. The J gene is TRBJ2-1, the V gene TRBV28, with TRBD1 matching over 9 bases. This CDR3 is built from 17 residues. J gave up 7 bases and V 6 bases, and 16 bases lay outside the gene matches. Germline lookup yields CDR1 MDHEN and CDR2 SYDVKM. Drawing the rest from reference TRBV28 and TRBJ2-1, the complete variable domain is DVKVTQSSRYLVKRTGEKVFLECVQDMDHENMFWYRQDPGLGLRLIYFSYDVKMKEKGDIPEGYSVSREKKERFSLILESASTNQTSMYLCASRTLQGQGMRNEQFFGPGTRLTVL.

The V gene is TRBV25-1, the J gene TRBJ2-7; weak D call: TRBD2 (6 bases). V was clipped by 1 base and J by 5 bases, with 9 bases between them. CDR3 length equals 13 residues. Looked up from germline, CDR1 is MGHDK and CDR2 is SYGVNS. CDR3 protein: CASSESGEHEQYF. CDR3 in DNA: TGTGCCAGCAGTGAATCGGGGGAACACGAGCAGTACTTC.

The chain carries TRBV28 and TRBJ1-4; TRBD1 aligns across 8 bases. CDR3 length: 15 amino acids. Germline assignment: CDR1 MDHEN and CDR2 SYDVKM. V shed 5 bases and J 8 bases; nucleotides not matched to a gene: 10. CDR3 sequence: CASSPLTGVKEKLFF. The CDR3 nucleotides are TGTGCCAGCAGTCCCCTGACAGGGGTGAAAGAAAAACTGTTTTTT.

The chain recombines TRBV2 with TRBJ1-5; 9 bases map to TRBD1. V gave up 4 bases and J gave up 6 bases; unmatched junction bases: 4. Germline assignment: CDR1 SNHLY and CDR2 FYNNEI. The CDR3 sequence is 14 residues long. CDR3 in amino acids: CASSATGGIQPQHF. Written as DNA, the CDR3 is TGTGCCAGCAGTGCGACAGGGGGAATTCAGCCCCAGCATTTT.

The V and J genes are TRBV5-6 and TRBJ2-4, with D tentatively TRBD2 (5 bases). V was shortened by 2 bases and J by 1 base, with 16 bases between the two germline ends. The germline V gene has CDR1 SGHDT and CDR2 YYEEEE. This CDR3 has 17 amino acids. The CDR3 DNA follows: TGTGCCAGCAGCTTATTAGAGGGCAGTCGGGCCAAAAACATTCAGTACTTC. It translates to CASSLLEGSRAKNIQYF. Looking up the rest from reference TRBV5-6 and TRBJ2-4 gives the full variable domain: DAGVTQSPTHLIKTRGQQVTLRCSPKSGHDTVSWYQQALGQGPQFIFQYYEEEERQRGNFPDRFSGHQFPNYSSELNVNALLLGDSALYLCASSLLEGSRAKNIQYFGAGTRLSVL.